This TCR beta chain was recorded in a study of T-cell reconstitution after alpha-beta-depleted transplantation in children. Study results and limitations: Several hundred graft clones that had expanded were reportedly the source of alpha-beta T cells about two months after transplant.

Remarks on this clonotype: What it binds is not known.

The V end lost 3 bases, the J end lost 2 bases, and 21 bases lay between the germline ends. The CDR3 extends over 18 amino acids. The germline V gene encodes CDR1 LNHDA and CDR2 SQIVND (reference sequence). Unique molecular identifiers were incorporated into the prepared TCRbeta library. TCRdb reprocessed the PCR reads with MiXCR, giving one entry per CDR3 protein. The repertoire includes about 420,000 distinct CDR3 sequences, 15% to 20% of them detected once, and 29% sits in the top ten. Sequenced here: PBMCs, mostly from graft donor cells, sampled 360 days after TCRalphabeta/CD19-depleted stem cell transplant. The sequence was obtained from a boy under three years old who had a stem cell transplant for Wiskott-Aldrich syndrome, so the T cells may come from the graft donor. The chain employs TRBV19 and TRBJ2-3, with D maybe TRBD2 (6 bases). CDR3 sequence reads: CASSIYPPGSGDTDTQYF. The CDR3 DNA sequence: TGTGCCAGTAGTATCTATCCCCCAGGGTCGGGAGACACAGATACGCAGTATTTT.